The TCR beta chain described here comes from a study of cytomegalovirus exposure and HLA in healthy donors. Study context: A subsequent analysis reported that the roughly 120 validation repertoires were produced on the same platform that had also been used for the roughly 670 first-cohort repertoires.

Clones were sequenced by immunoSEQ multiplex PCR, and TCRdb holds only the in-frame ones, with some missing. The data contain about 38,000 clones, 80% to 95% of them singletons. CDR1 is GTSNPN and CDR2 is SVGIG in the germline V gene (reference sequence). The ends were cut back, 5 bases at V and 2 bases at J, with 7 bases in the middle. The CDR3 spans 11 residues. The donors were in the approximately 110-subject validation cohort; that cohort was separate from the roughly 660-subject first cohort. The clonotype originates from a man between 18 and 29 years old in good health and CMV-seronegative. This chain connects TRBV30 to TRBJ2-7, with a tentative D call TRBD1 (6 bases). Sequenced material: PBMCs. In nucleotides, the CDR3 is TGTGCCTGGCAGGGGACCTACGAGCAGTACTTC. Translation gives CAWQGTYEQYF.